Listed below are T cell receptor beta chains from one sample, sequenced in a study of vaccination effects on CD4 cells after COVID-19. Their specific antigens are unknown. Sequenced by immunoSEQ multiplex PCR; TCRdb stores in-frame clones only, minus some. Among about 70,000 clones, more than 70% were seen once, and the ten largest hold under 2.5%. The sequencing used CD4+ T cells from PBMCs cultured without peptide, collected before COVID-19 vaccination. The receptors stem from a human donor who received a COVID-19 vaccine. The CDR3 runs from the conserved cysteine through the conserved F or W. A D gene is named only where the DNA matches it firmly. Clone size is stated in some rows and not others, as once, few, many or a class when expanded.

few	.	TRBV7-3	TRBJ1-2	CASSPRRDYGYTF	TGTGCCAGCAGCCCGAGGAGGGACTATGGCTACACCTTC
.	.	TRBV7-2	TRBJ2-5	CASSSYQEETQYF	TGTGCCAGCAGCTCATACCAGGAAGAGACCCAGTACTTC
.	TRBD1	TRBV24-1	TRBJ2-1	CATSDPSQGALYNEQFF	TGTGCCACCAGTGATCCATCCCAGGGGGCTCTCTACAATGAGCAGTTCTTC
.	.	TRBV4-3	TRBJ1-2	CASSQGRGGYTF	TGCGCCAGCAGCCAAGGCAGGGGTGGCTACACCTTC
.	.	TRBV6-5	TRBJ1-1	CASSYGGMSEAFF	TGTGCCAGCAGTTACGGGGGGATGTCTGAAGCTTTCTTT
.	TRBD2	TRBV6-4	TRBJ2-5	CASSQLAGTRRETQYF	TGTGCCAGCAGCCAACTGGCCGGGACTAGGAGGGAGACCCAGTACTTC
.	.	TRBV5-4	TRBJ2-2	CASGRGVPTGELFF	TGTGCCAGCGGGAGGGGGGTCCCCACCGGGGAGCTGTTTTTT
.	TRBD2	TRBV30	TRBJ2-3	CAWSSNGGNTDTQYF	TGTGCCTGGAGTTCGAACGGGGGGAACACAGATACGCAGTATTTT
.	TRBD1	TRBV28	TRBJ1-2	CASSPDRGRLDYGYTF	TGTGCCAGCAGTCCAGACAGGGGGCGCTTGGACTATGGCTACACCTTC
.	.	TRBV5-4	TRBJ2-3	CASSLRRAARWDRTDTQYF	TGTGCCAGCAGCTTGAGAAGAGCCGCCCGGTGGGATCGCACAGATACGCAGTATTTT
few	.	TRBV15	TRBJ1-4	CATSRDIFATNEKLFF	TGTGCCACCAGCAGAGACATTTTCGCAACTAATGAAAAACTGTTTTTT
.	TRBD2	TRBV25-1	TRBJ2-1	CASSDSGGVNEQFF	TGTGCCAGCAGTGATAGCGGGGGGGTTAATGAGCAGTTCTTC
.	.	TRBV6-5	TRBJ1-2	CASTAGYYGYTF	TGTGCCAGCACCGCGGGTTACTATGGCTACACCTTC
.	.	TRBV5-1	TRBJ2-3	CASSLNRLGGEDTQYF	TGCGCCAGCAGCTTGAACAGGTTGGGCGGGGAGGATACGCAGTATTTT
.	.	TRBV12-3/TRBV12-4	TRBJ1-2	CASSQDYGYTF	TGTGCCAGCAGTCAGGACTATGGCTACACCTTC
.	.	TRBV7-8	TRBJ1-1	CASSLRGALIAFF	TGTGCCAGCAGCTTACGGGGGGCCCTAATAGCTTTCTTT
.	.	TRBV2	TRBJ2-3	CASTAAPGDFPPDTQYF	TGTGCCAGCACGGCCGCCCCGGGGGACTTCCCCCCGGATACGCAGTATTTT
.	.	TRBV25-1	TRBJ2-5	CASSKQETQYF	TGTGCCAGCAGTAAACAAGAGACCCAGTACTTC
.	.	TRBV30	TRBJ2-3	CAWSRRGPLTDTQYF	TGTGCCTGGAGTAGACGGGGGCCCCTAACGGATACGCAGTATTTT
.	.	TRBV11-2	TRBJ2-2	CASSLARNTGELFF	TGTGCCAGCAGCTTAGCTAGGAACACCGGGGAGCTGTTTTTT
.	TRBD2	TRBV4-1	TRBJ2-1	CASSQSLAGVLYNEQFF	TGCGCCAGCAGCCAATCCCTAGCGGGGGTTCTCTACAATGAGCAGTTCTTC
.	.	TRBV10-3	TRBJ1-1	CATVPGPAWNTEAFF	TGTGCCACTGTCCCCGGTCCGGCCTGGAACACTGAAGCTTTCTTT
once	.	TRBV6-5	TRBJ1-3	CASRVYSGNTIYF	TGTGCCAGCAGAGTCTACTCTGGAAACACCATATATTTT
.	.	TRBV3-1/TRBV3-2	TRBJ2-5	CASSQAGVQETQYF	TGTGCCAGCAGCCAAGCAGGGGTCCAAGAGACCCAGTACTTC
once	TRBD1	TRBV30	TRBJ2-1	CAWSRDRGHRDEQFF	TGTGCCTGGAGTCGGGACAGGGGGCATAGGGATGAGCAGTTCTTC
.	.	TRBV9	TRBJ2-5	CASSVSGAGETQYF	TGTGCCAGCAGCGTCTCGGGGGCGGGGGAGACCCAGTACTTC
.	.	TRBV4-3	TRBJ2-4	CASSLGEKDIQYF	TGCGCCAGCAGCCTGGGAGAAAAGGACATTCAGTACTTC
.	TRBD1	TRBV5-1	TRBJ1-4	CASSRGQPADNEKLFF	TGCGCCAGCAGCAGGGGACAGCCGGCAGATAATGAAAAACTGTTTTTT
.	.	TRBV6-2/TRBV6-3	TRBJ1-2	CASSYDRSYGYTF	TGTGCCAGCAGTTATGACAGGAGCTATGGCTACACCTTC
.	TRBD1	TRBV27	TRBJ1-2	CASSPTGGAGRLYGYTF	TGTGCCAGCAGTCCGACAGGGGGCGCAGGCCGTCTTTATGGCTACACCTTC
.	.	TRBV5-4	TRBJ2-5	CASSLGWDETQYF	TGTGCCAGCAGCTTGGGGTGGGACGAGACCCAGTACTTC
.	.	TRBV6-1	TRBJ1-5	CASSEIGRGDQPQHF	TGTGCCAGCAGTGAAATAGGTCGGGGGGATCAGCCCCAGCATTTT
few	.	TRBV9	TRBJ2-1	CASSPRGLSSYNEQFF	TGTGCCAGCAGCCCTCGGGGTCTGAGCTCCTACAATGAGCAGTTCTTC
.	TRBD1	TRBV24-1	TRBJ2-5	CATSDPGTAAETQYF	TGTGCCACCAGTGACCCCGGGACAGCAGCAGAGACCCAGTACTTC
few	.	TRBV14	TRBJ2-1	CASSPSVSYNEQFF	TGTGCCAGCAGCCCGTCAGTGTCCTACAATGAGCAGTTCTTC
few	.	TRBV24-1	TRBJ2-3	CATSDSRVIDTQYF	TGTGCCACCAGTGATTCCAGGGTAATAGATACGCAGTATTTT
.	TRBD2	TRBV5-3	TRBJ2-5	CARSLGYRGLQETQYF	TGTGCCAGAAGCTTGGGGTATCGGGGACTACAAGAGACCCAGTACTTC
.	.	TRBV24-1	TRBJ1-1	CATSLGLNTEAFF	TGTGCCACCAGTTTGGGGTTGAACACTGAAGCTTTCTTT
.	TRBD2	TRBV7-6	TRBJ2-5	CASSFQAGGGQETQYF	TGTGCCAGCAGCTTTCAAGCGGGGGGTGGTCAAGAGACCCAGTACTTC